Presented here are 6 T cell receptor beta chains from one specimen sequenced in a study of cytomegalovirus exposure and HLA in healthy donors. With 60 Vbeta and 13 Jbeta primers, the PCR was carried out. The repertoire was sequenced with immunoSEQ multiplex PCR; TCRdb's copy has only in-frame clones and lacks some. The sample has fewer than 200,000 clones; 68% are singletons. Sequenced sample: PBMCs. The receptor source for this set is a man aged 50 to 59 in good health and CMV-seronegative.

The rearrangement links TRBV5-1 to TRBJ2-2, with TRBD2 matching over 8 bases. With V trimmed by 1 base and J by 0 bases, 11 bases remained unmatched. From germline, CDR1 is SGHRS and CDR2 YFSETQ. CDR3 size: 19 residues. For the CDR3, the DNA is TGCGCCAGCAGCTTGTTCAACGGGGGGGCAGACCCGAACACCGGGGAGCTGTTTTTT. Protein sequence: CASSLFNGGADPNTGELFF.

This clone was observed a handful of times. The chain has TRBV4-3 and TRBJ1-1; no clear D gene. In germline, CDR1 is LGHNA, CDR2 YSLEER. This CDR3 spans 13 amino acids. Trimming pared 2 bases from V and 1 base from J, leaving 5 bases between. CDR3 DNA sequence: TGCGCCAGCAGCCAATACAAGAACACTGAAGCTTTCTTT. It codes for CASSQYKNTEAFF.

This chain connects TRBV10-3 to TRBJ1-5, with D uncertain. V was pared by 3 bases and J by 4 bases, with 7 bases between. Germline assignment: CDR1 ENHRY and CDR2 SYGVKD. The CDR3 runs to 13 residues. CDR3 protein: CAISEQTNQPQHF. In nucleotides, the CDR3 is TGTGCCATCAGTGAACAGACGAATCAGCCCCAGCATTTT.

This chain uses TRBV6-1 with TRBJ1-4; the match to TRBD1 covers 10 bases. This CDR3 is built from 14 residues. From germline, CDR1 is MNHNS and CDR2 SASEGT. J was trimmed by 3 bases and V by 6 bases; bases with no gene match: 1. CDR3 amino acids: CASRDRGANEKLFF. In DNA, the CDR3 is TGTGCCAGCAGGGACAGGGGGGCTAATGAAAAACTGTTTTTT.

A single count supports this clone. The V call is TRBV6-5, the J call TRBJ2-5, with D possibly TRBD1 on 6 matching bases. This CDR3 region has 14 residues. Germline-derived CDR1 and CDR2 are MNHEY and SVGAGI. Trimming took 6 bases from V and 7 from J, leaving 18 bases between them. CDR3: CASRPTGVRGTQYF. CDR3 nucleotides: TGTGCCAGCAGACCGACAGGAGTCCGAGGGACCCAGTACTTC.

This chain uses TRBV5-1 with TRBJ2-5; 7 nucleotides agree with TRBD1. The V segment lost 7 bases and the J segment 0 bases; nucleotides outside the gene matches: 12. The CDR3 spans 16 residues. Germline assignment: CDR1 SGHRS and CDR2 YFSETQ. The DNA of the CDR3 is TGCGCCAGCCGACATTCACAGGGGAACTACCAAGAGACCCAGTACTTC. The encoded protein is CASRHSQGNYQETQYF.